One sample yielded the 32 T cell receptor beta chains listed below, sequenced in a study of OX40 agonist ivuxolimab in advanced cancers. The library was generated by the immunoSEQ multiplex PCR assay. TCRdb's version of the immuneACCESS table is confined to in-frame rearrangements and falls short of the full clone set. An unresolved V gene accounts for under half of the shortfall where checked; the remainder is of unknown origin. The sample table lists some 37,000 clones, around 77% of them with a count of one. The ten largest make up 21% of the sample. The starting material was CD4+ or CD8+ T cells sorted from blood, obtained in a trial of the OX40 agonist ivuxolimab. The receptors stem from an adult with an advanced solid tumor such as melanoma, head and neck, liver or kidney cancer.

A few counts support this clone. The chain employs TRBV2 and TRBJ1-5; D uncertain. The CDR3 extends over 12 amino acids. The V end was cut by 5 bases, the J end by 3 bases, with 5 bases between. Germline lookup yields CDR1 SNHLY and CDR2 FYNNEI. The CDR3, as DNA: TGTGCCAGCAGTCCATACAATCAGCCCCAGCATTTT. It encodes CASSPYNQPQHF.

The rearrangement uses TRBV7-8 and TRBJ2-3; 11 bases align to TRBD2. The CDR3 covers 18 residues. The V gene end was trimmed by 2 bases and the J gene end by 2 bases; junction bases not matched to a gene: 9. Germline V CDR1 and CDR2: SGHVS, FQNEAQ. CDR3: CASSLIGTSGGLTDTQYF. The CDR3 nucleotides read TGTGCCAGCAGCTTAATCGGTACTAGCGGGGGTCTCACAGATACGCAGTATTTT.

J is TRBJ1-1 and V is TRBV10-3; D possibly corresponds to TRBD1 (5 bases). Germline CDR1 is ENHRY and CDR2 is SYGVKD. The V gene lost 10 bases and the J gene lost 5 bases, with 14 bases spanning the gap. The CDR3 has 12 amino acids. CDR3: CATLDGGTEAFF. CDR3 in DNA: TGTGCCACCCTGGACGGGGGAACTGAAGCTTTCTTT.

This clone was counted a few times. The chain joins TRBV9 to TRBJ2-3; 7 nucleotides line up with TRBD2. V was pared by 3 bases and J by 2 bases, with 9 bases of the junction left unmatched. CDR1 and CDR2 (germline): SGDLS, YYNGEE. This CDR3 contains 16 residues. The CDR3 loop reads CASSAPLALTTDTQYF. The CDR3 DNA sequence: TGTGCCAGCAGCGCTCCACTAGCGCTCACCACAGATACGCAGTATTTT.

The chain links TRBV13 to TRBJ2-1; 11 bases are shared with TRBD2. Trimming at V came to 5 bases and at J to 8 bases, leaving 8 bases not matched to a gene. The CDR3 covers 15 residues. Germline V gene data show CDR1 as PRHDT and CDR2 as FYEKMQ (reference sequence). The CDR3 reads CASSELAGGGDEQFF. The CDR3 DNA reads TGTGCCAGCAGCGAATTAGCGGGAGGGGGCGATGAGCAGTTCTTC.

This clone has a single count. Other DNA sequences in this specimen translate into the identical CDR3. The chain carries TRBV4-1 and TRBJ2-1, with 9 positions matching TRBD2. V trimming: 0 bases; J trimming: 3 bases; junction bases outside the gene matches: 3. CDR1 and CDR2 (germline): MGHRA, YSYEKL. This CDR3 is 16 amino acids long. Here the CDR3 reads CASSQDSSGIYNEQFF. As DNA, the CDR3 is TGCGCCAGCAGCCAAGATTCTAGCGGGATCTACAATGAGCAGTTCTTC.

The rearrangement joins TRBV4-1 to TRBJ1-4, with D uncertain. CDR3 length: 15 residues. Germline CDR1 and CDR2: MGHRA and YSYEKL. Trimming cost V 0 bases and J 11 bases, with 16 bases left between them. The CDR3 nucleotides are TGCGCCAGCAGCCAAGAAGACTTCTCCGGAGGGAAACTGTTTTTT. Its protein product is CASSQEDFSGGKLFF.

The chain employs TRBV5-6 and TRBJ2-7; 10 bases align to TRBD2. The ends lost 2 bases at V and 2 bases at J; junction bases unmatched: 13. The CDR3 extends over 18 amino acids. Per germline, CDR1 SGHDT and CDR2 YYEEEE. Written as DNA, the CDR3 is TGTGCCAGCAGCTTTCAGGGCTTCTCTAGCGGGAGAACCTACGAGCAGTACTTC. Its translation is CASSFQGFSSGRTYEQYF.

The CDR3 region has the DNA TGTGCCAGCAGCTTATCGGCCTATCACAATGAGCAGTTCTTC. Its protein is CASSLSAYHNEQFF. The chain joins TRBV7-8 to TRBJ2-1; D unclear. The CDR3 runs to 14 residues. Trimming pared 2 bases from V and 5 bases from J, leaving 10 bases between. Germline V gives CDR1 SGHVS, CDR2 FQNEAQ.

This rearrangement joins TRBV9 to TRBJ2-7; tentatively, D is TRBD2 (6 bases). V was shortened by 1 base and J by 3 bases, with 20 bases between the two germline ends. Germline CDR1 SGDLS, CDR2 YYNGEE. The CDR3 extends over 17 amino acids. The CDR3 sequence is CASSVSRTGDSLYEQYF. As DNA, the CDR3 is TGTGCCAGCAGCGTATCCCGGACGGGAGACTCACTCTACGAGCAGTACTTC. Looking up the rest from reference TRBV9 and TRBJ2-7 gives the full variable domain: DSGVTQTPKHLITATGQRVTLRCSPRSGDLSVYWYQQSLDQGLQFLIQYYNGEERAKGNILERFSAQQFPDLHSELNLSSLELGDSALYFCASSVSRTGDSLYEQYFGPGTRLTVT.

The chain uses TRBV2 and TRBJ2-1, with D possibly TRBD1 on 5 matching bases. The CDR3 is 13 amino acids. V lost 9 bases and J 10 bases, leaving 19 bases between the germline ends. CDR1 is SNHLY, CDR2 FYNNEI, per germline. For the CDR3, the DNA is TGTGCCAGGAAAGACAGACCTACAAGCGAGCAGTTCTTC. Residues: CARKDRPTSEQFF. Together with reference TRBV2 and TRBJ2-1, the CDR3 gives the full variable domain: EPEVTQTPSHQVTQMGQEVILRCVPISNHLYFYWYRQILGQKVEFLVSFYNNEISEKSEIFDDQFSVERPDGSNFTLKIRSTKLEDSAMYFCARKDRPTSEQFFGPGTRLTVL.

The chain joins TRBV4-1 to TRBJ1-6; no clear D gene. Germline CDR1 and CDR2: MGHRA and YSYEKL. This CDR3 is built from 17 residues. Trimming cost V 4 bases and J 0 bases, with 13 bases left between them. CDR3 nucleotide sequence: TGCGCCAGCAGCCCAGACACGGCCAGCTCCTATAATTCACCCCTCCACTTT. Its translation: CASSPDTASSYNSPLHF.

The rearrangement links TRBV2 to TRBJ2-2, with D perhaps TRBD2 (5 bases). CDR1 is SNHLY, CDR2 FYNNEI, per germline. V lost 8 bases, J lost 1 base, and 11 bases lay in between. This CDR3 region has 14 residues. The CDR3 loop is CASDERRNTGELFF. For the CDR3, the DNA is TGTGCCAGCGACGAGCGGAGGAACACCGGGGAGCTGTTTTTT.

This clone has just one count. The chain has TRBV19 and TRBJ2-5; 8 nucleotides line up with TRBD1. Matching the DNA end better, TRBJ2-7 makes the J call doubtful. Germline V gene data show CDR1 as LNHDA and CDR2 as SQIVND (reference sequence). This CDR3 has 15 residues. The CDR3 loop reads CASSSSLGQVYEQYF. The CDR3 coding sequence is TGTGCCAGTAGTTCCTCTTTGGGACAGGTCTACGAGCAGTACTTC.

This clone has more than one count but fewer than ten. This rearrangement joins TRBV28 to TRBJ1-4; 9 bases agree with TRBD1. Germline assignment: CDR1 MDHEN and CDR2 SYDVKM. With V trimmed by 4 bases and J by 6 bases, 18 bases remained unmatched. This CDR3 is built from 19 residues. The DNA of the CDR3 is TGTGCCAGCAGTTCCACCCGGGGGGACAGGGCGGCCCTTGATGAAAAACTGTTTTTT. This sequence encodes CASSSTRGDRAALDEKLFF.

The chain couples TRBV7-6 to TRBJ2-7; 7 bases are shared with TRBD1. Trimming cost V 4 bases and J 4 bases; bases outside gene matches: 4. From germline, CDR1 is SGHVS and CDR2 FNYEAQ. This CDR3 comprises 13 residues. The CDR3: CASSSGTVYEQYF. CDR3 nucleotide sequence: TGTGCCAGCAGCTCCGGGACAGTTTACGAGCAGTACTTC.

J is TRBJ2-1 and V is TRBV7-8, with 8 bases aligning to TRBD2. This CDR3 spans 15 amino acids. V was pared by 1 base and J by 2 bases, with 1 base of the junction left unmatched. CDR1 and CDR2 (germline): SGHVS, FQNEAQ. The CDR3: CASSLVAGTYNEQFF. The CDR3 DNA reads TGTGCCAGCAGCTTAGTAGCGGGGACCTACAATGAGCAGTTCTTC.

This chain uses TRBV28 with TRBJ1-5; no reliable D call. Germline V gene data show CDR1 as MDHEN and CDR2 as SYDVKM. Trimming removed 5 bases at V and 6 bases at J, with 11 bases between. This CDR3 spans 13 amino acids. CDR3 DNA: TGTGCCAGCAGTCCGGGCGATGTTCAGCCCCAGCATTTT. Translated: CASSPGDVQPQHF.

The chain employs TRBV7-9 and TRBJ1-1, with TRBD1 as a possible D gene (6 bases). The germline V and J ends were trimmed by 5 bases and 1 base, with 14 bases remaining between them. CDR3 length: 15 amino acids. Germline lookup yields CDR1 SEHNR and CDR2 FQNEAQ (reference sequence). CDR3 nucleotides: TGTGCCAGCAGCGGGACCAGGGGAAGGAACACTGAAGCTTTCTTT. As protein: CASSGTRGRNTEAFF.

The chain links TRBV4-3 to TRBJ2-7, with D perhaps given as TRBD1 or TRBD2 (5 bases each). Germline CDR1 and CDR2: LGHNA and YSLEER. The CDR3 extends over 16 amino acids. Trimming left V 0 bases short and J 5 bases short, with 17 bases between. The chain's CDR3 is CASSQDDRTPGHEQYF. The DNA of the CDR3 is TGCGCCAGCAGCCAAGACGATAGGACCCCGGGACACGAGCAGTACTTC.

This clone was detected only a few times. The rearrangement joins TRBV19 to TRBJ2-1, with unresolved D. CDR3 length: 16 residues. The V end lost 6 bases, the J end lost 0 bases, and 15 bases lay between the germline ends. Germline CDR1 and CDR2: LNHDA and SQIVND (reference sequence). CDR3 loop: CASSTDRLSSYNEQFF. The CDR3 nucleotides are TGTGCCAGTAGCACGGACCGTTTGAGCTCCTACAATGAGCAGTTCTTC.

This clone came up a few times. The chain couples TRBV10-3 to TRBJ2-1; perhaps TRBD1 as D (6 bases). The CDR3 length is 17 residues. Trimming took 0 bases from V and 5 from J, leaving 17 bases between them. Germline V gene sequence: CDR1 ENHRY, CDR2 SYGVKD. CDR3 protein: CAISESMVTDRHNEQFF. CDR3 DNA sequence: TGTGCCATCAGTGAGTCGATGGTAACGGACAGACACAATGAGCAGTTCTTC.

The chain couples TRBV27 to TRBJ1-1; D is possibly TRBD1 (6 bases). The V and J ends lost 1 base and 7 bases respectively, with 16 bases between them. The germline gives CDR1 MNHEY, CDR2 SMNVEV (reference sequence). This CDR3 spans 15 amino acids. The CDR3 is CASSLWGPQGVEAFF. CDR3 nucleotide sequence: TGTGCCAGCAGTTTATGGGGGCCCCAAGGGGTTGAAGCTTTCTTT.

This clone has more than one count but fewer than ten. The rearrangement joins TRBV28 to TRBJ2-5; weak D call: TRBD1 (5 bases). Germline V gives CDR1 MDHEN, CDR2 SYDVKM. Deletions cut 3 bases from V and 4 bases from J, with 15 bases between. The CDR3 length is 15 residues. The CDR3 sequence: CASSLGLGLTETQYF. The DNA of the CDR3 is TGTGCCAGCAGTTTGGGGCTGGGGTTAACAGAGACCCAGTACTTC. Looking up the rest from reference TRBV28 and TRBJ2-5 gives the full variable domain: DVKVTQSSRYLVKRTGEKVFLECVQDMDHENMFWYRQDPGLGLRLIYFSYDVKMKEKGDIPEGYSVSREKKERFSLILESASTNQTSMYLCASSLGLGLTETQYFGPGTRLLVL.

The CDR3 loop reads CASSLGDSTDTQYF. In DNA form, the CDR3 reads TGTGCCAGCAGTTTAGGGGACAGCACAGATACGCAGTATTTT. The chain joins TRBV28 to TRBJ2-3, with D possibly being TRBD1 or TRBD2 (5 bases each). Germline V lookup: CDR1 MDHEN, CDR2 SYDVKM. The CDR3 has 14 residues. V lost 2 bases and J lost 0, with 6 bases in between.

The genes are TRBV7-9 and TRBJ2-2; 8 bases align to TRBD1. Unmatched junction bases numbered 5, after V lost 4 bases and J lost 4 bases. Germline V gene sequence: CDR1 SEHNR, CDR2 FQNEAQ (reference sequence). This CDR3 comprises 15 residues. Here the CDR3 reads CASSSWTGITGELFF. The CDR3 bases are TGTGCCAGCAGCTCCTGGACAGGGATCACCGGGGAGCTGTTTTTT.

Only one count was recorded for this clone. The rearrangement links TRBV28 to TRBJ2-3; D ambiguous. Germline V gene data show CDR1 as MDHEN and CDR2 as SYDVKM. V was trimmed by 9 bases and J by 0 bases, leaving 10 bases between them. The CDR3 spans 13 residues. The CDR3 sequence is CASNDLSTDTQYF. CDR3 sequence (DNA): TGTGCCAGTAACGACCTGAGCACAGATACGCAGTATTTT.

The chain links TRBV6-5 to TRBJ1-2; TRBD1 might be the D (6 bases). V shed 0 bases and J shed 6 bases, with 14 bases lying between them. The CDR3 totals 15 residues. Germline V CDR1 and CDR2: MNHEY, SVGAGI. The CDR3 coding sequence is TGTGCCAGCAGTTACTCACTGGCAGGGGAGGATGGCTACACCTTC. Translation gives CASSYSLAGEDGYTF.

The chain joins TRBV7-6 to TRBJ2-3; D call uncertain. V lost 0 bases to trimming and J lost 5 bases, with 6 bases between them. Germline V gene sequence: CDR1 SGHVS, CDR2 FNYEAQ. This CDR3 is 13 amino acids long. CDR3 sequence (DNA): TGTGCCAGCAGCTTAGCGTTTGGAGATACGCAGTATTTT. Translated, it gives CASSLAFGDTQYF. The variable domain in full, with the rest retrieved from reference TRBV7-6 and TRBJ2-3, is GAGVSQSPRYKVTKRGQDVALRCDPISGHVSLYWYRQALGQGPEFLTYFNYEAQQDKSGLPNDRFSAERPEGSISTLTIQRTEQRDSAMYRCASSLAFGDTQYFGPGTRLTVL.

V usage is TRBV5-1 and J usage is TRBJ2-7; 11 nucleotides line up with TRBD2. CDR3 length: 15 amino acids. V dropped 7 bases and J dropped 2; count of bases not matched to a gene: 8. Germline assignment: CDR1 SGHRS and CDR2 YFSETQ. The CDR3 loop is CASSTTSGVTYEQYF. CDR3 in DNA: TGCGCCAGCTCTACGACTAGCGGGGTTACCTACGAGCAGTACTTC.

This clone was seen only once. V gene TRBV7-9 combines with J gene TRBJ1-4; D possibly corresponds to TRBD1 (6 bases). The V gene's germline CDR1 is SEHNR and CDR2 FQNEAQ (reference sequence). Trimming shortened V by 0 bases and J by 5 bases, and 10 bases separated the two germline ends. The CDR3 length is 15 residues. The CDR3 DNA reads TGTGCCAGCAGCTTAGCAACAGGGACAAATGAAAAACTGTTTTTT. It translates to CASSLATGTNEKLFF. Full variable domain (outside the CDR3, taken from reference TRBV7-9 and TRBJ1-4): DTGVSQNPRHKITKRGQNVTFRCDPISEHNRLYWYRQTLGQGPEFLTYFQNEAQLEKSRLLSDRFSAERPKGSFSTLEIQRTEQGDSAMYLCASSLATGTNEKLFFGSGTQLSVL.

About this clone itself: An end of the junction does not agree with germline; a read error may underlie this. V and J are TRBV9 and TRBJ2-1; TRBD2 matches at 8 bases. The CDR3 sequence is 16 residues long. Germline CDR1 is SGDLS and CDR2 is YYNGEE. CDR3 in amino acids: CASSGGAGVYYNEQLF. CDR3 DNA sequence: TGTGCCAGCAGCGGCGGAGCGGGAGTATACTACAATGAGCAGCTCTTC.